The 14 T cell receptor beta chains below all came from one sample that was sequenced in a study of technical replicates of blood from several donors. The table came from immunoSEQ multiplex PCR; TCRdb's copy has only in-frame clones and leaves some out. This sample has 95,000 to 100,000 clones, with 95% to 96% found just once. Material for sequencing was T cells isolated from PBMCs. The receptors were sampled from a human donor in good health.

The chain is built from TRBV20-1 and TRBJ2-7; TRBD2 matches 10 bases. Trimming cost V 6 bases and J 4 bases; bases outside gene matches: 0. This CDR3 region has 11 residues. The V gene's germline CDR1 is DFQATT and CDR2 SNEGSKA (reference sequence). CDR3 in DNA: TGCAGTGCGGGACTAGCGTACGAGCAGTACTTC. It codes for CSAGLAYEQYF.

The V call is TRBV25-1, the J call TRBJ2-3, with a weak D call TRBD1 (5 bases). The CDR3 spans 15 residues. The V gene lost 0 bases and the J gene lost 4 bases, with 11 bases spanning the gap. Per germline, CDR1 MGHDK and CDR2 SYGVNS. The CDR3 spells CASSEYSQGADTQYF. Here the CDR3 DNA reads TGTGCCAGCAGTGAATATAGCCAGGGTGCAGATACGCAGTATTTT. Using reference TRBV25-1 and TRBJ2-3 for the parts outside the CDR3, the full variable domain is EADIYQTPRYLVIGTGKKITLECSQTMGHDKMYWYQQDPGMELHLIHYSYGVNSTEKGDLSSESTVSRIRTEHFPLTLESARPSHTSQYLCASSEYSQGADTQYFGPGTRLTVL.

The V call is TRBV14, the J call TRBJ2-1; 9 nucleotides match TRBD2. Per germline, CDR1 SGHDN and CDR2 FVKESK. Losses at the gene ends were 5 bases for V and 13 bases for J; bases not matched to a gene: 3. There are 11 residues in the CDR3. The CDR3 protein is CASSVAGVQFF. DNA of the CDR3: TGTGCCAGCAGCGTAGCGGGAGTACAGTTCTTC.

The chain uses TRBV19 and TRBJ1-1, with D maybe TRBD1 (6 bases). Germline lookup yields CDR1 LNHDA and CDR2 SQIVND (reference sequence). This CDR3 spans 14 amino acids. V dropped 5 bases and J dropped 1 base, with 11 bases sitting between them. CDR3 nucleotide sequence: TGTGCCAGTAGTCCTCAGGGGCAGAACACTGAAGCTTTCTTT. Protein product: CASSPQGQNTEAFF.

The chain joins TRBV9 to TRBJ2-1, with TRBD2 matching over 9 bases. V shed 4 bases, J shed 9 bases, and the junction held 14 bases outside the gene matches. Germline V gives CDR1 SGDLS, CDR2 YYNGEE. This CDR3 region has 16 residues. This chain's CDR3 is CASSLRRGGLVSEQFF. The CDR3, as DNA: TGTGCCAGCAGCTTGAGGCGGGGGGGCCTTGTTAGTGAGCAGTTCTTC.

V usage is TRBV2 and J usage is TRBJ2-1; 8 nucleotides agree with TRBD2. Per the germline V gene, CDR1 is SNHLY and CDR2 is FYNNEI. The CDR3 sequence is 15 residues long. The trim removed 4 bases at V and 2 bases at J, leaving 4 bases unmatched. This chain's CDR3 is CASSGPAGAYNEQFF. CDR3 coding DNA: TGTGCCAGCAGTGGCCCAGCGGGAGCCTACAATGAGCAGTTCTTC.

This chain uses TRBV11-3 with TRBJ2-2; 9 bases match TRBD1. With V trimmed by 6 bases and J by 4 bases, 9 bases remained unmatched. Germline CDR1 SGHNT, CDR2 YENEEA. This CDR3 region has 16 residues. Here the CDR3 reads CASSRQGDFGTGELFF. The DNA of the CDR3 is TGTGCCAGCAGTCGACAGGGGGATTTTGGCACCGGGGAGCTGTTTTTT.

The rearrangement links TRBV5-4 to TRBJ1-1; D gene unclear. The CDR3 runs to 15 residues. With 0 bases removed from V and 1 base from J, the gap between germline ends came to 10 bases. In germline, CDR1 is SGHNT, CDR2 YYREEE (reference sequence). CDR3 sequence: CASSLAQRGNTEAFF. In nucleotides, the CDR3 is TGTGCCAGCAGCTTGGCCCAAAGAGGGAACACTGAAGCTTTCTTT.

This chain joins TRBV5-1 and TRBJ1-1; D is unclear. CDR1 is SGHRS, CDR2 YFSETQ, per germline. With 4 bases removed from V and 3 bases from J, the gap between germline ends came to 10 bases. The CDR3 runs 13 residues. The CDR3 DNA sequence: TGCGCCAGCAGCACGTTCCAGGACACTGAAGCTTTCTTT. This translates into CASSTFQDTEAFF.

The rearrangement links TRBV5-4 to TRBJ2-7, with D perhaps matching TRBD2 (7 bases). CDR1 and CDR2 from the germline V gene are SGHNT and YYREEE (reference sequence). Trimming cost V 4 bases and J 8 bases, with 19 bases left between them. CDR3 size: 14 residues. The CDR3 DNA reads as TGTGCCAGCAGCAGGGGGGGGGTATACGAGCAGCAGTACTTC. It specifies CASSRGGVYEQQYF.

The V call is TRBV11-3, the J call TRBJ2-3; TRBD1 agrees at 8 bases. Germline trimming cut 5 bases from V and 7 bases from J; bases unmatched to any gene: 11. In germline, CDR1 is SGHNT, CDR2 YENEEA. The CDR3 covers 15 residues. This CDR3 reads CASSRSQGAGYTQYF. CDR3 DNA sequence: TGTGCCAGCAGCCGGAGCCAGGGGGCAGGATATACGCAGTATTTT.

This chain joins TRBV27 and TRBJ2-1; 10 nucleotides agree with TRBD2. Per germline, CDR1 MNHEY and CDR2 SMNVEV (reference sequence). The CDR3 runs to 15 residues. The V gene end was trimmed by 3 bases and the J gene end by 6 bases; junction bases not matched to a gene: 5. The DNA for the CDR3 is TGTGCCAGCAGTTTGAGCGGGGGGGCGAGCAATGAGCAGTTCTTC. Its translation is CASSLSGGASNEQFF.

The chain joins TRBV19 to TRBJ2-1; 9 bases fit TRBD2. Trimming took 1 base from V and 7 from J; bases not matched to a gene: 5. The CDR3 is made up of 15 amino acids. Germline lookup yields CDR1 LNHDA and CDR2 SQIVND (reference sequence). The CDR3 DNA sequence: TGTGCCAGTAGTATAGTAGCGGGAGTGGGGAATGAGCAGTTCTTC. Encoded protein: CASSIVAGVGNEQFF.

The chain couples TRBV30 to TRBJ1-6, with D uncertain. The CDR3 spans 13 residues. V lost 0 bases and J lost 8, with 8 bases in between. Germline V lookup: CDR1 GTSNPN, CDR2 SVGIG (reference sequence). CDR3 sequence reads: CAWSVRGDSPLHF. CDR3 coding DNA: TGTGCCTGGAGTGTACGCGGAGATTCACCCCTCCACTTT.